A single T cell receptor beta chain is shown here with its context. Its antigen remains unidentified. The sample comes from a study of shared clonotypes between healthy human individuals. Findings of the study overall: Blood was the sole source, and tissue repertoires probably differ.

The CDR3 spans 14 residues. Trimming took 3 bases from V and 6 from J; bases not matched to a gene: 4. The V gene's germline CDR1 is MDHEN and CDR2 SYDVKM. The deep-level immunoSEQ assay was used. Among the unsorted PBMC samples, replicate PCRs used roughly 300 ng DNA, some 30,000 T cell genomes. Unsorted PBMC DNA went through sequencing on ten immunoSEQ deep assay plates. Assay used: immunoSEQ multiplex PCR; TCRdb lists only in-frame clones, some missing. The sample records about 490,000 clones, around 80% being singletons. This chain links TRBV28 with TRBJ2-2; TRBD2 matches 7 bases. Specimen: PBMCs. The source of this sequence is a woman aged 40 to 50 in good health. Some clones in this sample may be carry-over from other donors' samples. The CDR3 loop reads CASSFAGRAGELFF. DNA for the CDR3: TGTGCCAGCAGTTTCGCAGGGAGGGCCGGGGAGCTGTTTTTT.